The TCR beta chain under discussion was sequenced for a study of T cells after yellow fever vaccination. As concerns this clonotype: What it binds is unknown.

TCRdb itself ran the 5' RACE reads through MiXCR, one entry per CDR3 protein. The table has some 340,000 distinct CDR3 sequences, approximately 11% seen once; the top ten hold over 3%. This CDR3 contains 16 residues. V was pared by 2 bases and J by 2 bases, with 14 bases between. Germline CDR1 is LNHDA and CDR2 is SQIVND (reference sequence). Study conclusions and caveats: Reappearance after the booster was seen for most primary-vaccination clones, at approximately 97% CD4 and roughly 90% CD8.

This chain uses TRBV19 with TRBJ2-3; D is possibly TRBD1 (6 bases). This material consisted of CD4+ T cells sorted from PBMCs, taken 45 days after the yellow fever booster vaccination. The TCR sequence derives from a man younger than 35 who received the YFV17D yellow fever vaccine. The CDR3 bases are TGTGCCAGTAGTATACAGGGGAGCCTTTCCACAGATACGCAGTATTTT. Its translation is CASSIQGSLSTDTQYF.